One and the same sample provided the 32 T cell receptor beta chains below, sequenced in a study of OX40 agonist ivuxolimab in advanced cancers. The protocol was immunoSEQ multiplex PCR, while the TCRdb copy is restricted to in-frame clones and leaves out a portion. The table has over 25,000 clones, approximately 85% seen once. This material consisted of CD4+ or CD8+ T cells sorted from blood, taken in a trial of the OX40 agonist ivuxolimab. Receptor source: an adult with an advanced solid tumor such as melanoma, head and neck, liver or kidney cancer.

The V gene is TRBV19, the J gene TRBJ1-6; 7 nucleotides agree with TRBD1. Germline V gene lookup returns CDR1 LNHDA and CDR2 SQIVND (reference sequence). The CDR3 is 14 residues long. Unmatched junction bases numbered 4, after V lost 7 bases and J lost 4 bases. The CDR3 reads CASTETGYNSPLHF. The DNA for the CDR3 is TGTGCCAGTACCGAGACAGGGTATAATTCACCCCTCCACTTT.

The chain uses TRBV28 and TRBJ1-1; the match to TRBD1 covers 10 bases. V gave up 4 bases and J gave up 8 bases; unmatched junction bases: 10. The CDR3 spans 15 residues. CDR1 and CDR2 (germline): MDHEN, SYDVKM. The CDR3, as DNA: TGTGCCAGCAGTTCCCCTGGGACAGGGGACATCGAAGCTTTCTTT. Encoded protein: CASSSPGTGDIEAFF.

The CDR3 bases are TGTGCCAGCAGCCGGGACAGGGGGCCTTATGGCTACACCTTC. This translates into CASSRDRGPYGYTF. The chain links TRBV28 to TRBJ1-2, with TRBD1 matching 12 bases. This CDR3 contains 14 residues. CDR1 and CDR2 (germline): MDHEN, SYDVKM. V lost 6 bases to trimming and J lost 5 bases; unmatched junction nucleotides: 4.

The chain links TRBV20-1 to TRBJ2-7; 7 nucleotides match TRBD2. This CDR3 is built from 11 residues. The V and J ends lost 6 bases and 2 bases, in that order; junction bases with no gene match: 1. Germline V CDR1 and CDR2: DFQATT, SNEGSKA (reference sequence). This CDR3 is CSARGAYEQYF. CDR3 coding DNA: TGCAGTGCACGGGGGGCCTACGAGCAGTACTTC.

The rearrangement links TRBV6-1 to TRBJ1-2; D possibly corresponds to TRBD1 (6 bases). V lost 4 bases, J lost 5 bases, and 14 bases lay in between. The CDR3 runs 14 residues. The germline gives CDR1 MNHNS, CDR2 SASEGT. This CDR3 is CASSGLGAGYGYTF. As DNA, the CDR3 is TGTGCCAGCAGTGGTCTGGGGGCTGGGTATGGCTACACCTTC.

The CDR3 protein is CASSQRDRNNEQFF. Here the CDR3 DNA reads TGTGCCAGCAGCCAGCGGGACAGAAACAATGAGCAGTTCTTC. This rearrangement joins TRBV14 to TRBJ2-1, with D possibly matching TRBD1 (7 bases). The CDR3 extends over 14 amino acids. Germline CDR1 reads SGHDN; CDR2 reads FVKESK. V was shortened by 3 bases and J by 5 bases, with 11 bases between the two germline ends. The entire variable domain, with the rest obtained from reference TRBV14 and TRBJ2-1, is as follows: EAGVTQFPSHSVIEKGQTVTLRCDPISGHDNLYWYRRVMGKEIKFLLHFVKESKQDESGMPNNRFLAERTGGTYSTLKVQPAELEDSGVYFCASSQRDRNNEQFFGPGTRLTVL.

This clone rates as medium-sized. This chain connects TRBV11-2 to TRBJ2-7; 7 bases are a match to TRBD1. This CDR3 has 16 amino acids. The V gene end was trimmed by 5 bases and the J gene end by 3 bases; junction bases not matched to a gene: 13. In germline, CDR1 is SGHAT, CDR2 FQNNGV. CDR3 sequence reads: CASSPRQGAAHYEQYF. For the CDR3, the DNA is TGTGCCAGCAGCCCGAGACAGGGAGCAGCACACTACGAGCAGTACTTC.

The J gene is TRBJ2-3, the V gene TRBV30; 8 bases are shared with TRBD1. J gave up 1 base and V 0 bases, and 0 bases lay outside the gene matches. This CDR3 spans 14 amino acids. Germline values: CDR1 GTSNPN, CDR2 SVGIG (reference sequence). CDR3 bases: TGTGCCTGGAGTGTGGGACAGGGCACAGATACGCAGTATTTT. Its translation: CAWSVGQGTDTQYF.

CDR3 nucleotide sequence: TGCGCCAGCAGCCAAGGGGGGGCGAATTGGGCTGAAGCTTTCTTT. Translating it yields CASSQGGANWAEAFF. The chain links TRBV4-1 to TRBJ1-1; the D gene is possibly TRBD1 (6 bases). The CDR3 spans 15 residues. V gave up 1 base and J gave up 6 bases, with 15 bases separating them. Germline V gene lookup returns CDR1 MGHRA and CDR2 YSYEKL.

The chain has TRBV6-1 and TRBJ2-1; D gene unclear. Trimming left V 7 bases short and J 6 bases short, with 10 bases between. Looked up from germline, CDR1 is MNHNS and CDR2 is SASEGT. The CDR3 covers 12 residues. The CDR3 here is CASTTYFNEQFF. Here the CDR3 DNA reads TGTGCCAGCACGACATATTTCAATGAGCAGTTCTTC.

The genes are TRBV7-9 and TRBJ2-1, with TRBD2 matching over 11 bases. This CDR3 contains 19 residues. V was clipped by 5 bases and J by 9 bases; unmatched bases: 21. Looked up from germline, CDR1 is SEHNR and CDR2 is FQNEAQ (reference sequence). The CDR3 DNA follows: TGTGCCAGCAGCACGGACAGGCTCGGGCTAGCGGGGGGCTCGGGTGAGCAGTTCTTC. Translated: CASSTDRLGLAGGSGEQFF.

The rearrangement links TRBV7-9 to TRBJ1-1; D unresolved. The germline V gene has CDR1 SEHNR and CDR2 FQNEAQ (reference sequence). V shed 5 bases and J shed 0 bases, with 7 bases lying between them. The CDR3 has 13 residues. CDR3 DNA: TGTGCCAGCAGCCCTCCTGTGAACACTGAAGCTTTCTTT. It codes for CASSPPVNTEAFF.

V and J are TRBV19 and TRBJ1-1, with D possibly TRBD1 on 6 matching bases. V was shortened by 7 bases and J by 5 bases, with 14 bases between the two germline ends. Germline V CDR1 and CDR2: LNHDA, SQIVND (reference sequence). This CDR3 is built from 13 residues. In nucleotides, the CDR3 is TGTGCCAGTACGTCTACAGGGTGGACTGAAGCTTTCTTT. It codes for CASTSTGWTEAFF. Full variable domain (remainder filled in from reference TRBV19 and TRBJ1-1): DGGITQSPKYLFRKEGQNVTLSCEQNLNHDAMYWYRQDPGQGLRLIYYSQIVNDFQKGDIAEGYSVSREKKESFPLTVTSAQKNPTAFYLCASTSTGWTEAFFGQGTRLTVV.

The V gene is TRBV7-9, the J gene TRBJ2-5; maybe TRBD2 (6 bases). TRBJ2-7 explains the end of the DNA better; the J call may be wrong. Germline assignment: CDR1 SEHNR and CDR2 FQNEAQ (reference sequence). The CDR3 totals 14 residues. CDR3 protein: CASQVTGGAYEQYF. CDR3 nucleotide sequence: TGTGCCAGCCAAGTGACTGGAGGGGCCTACGAGCAGTACTTC.

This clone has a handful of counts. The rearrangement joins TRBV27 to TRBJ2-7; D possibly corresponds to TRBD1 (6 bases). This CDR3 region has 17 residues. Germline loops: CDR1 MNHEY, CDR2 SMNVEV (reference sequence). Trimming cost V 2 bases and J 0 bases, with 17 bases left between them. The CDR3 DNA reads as TGTGCCAGCAGTTTACAGAGCAGGGGTTATGGCTCCTACGAGCAGTACTTC. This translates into CASSLQSRGYGSYEQYF.

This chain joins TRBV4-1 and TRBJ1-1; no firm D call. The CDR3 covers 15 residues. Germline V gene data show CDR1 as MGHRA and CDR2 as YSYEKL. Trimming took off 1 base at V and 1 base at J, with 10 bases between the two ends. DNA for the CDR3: TGCGCCAGCAGCCAAGTGGACGGGGAGAACACTGAAGCTTTCTTT. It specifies CASSQVDGENTEAFF.

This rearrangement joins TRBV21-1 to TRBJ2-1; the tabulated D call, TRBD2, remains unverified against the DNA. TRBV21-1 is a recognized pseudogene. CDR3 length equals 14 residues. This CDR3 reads CASSNLLVRDEQFF. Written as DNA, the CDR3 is TGTGCCAGCAGCAATTTGCTAGTTCGCGATGAGCAGTTCTTC.

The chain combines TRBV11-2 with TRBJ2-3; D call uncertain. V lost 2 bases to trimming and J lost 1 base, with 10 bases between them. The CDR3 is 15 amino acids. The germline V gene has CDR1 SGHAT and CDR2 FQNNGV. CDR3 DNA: TGTGCCAGCAGCTTAAATAGTTTCCGCACAGATACGCAGTATTTT. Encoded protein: CASSLNSFRTDTQYF.

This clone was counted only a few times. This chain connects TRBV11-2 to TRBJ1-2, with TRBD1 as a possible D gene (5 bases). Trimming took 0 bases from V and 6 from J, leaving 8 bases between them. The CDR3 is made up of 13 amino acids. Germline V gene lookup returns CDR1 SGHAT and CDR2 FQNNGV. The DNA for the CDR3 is TGTGCCAGCAGCTTAGACAGGGCGCATGGCTACACCTTC. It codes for CASSLDRAHGYTF.

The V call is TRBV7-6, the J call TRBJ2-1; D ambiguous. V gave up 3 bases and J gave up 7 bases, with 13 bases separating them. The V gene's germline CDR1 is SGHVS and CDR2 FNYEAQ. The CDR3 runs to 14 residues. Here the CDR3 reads CASSLFVARNEQFF. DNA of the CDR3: TGTGCCAGCAGCTTGTTCGTTGCGAGAAATGAGCAGTTCTTC.

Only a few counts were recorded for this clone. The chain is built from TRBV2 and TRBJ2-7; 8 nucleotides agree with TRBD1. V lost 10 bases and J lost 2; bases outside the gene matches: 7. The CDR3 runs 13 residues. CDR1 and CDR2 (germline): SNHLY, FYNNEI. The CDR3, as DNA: TGTGCCACCTACCCGGGACAGGCCTACGAGCAGTACTTC. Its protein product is CATYPGQAYEQYF.

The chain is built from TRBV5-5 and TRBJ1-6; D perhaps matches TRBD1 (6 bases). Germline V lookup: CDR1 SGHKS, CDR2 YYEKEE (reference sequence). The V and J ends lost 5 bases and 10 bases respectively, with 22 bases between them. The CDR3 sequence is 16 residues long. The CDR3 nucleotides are TGTGCCAGCAGATCATTTACTGGGGGGGCCGGGTCACCCCTCCACTTT. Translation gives CASRSFTGGAGSPLHF.

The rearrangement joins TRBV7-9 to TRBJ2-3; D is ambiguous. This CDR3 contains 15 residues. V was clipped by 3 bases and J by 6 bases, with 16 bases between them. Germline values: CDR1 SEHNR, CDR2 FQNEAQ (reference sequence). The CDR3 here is CASSFPRTLGDTQYF. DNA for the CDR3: TGTGCCAGCAGCTTCCCCCGGACCTTGGGGGATACGCAGTATTTT.

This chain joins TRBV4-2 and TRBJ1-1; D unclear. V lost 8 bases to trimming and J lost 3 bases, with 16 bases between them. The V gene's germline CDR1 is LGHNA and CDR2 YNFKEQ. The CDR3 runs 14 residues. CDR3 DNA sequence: TGTGCCAGCGAACAACTCGGCCCATACACTGAAGCTTTCTTT. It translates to CASEQLGPYTEAFF.

This chain's CDR3 is CASSVVQGYTGELFF. Written as DNA, the CDR3 is TGTGCCAGCAGCGTAGTCCAGGGTTACACCGGGGAGCTGTTTTTT. This rearrangement joins TRBV9 to TRBJ2-2, with a tentative D call TRBD1 (5 bases). Germline CDR1 reads SGDLS; CDR2 reads YYNGEE. The ends were cut back, 0 bases at V and 3 bases at J, with 9 bases in the middle. This CDR3 has 15 residues.

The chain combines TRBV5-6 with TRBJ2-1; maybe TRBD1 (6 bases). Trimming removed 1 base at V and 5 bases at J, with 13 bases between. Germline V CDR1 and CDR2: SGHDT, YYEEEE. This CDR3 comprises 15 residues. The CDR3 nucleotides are TGTGCCAGCAGCTTGTTACAGGGAGAAGACAATGAGCAGTTCTTC. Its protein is CASSLLQGEDNEQFF.

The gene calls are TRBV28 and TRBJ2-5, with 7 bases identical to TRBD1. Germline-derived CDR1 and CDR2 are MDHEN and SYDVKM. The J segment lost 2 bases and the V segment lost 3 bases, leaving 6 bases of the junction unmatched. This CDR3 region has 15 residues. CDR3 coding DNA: TGTGCCAGCAGTTTCGGCAGGGGGAAACAAGAGACCCAGTACTTC. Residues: CASSFGRGKQETQYF.

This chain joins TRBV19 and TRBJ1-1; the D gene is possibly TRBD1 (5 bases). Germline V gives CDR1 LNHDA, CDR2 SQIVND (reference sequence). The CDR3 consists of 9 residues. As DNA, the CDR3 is TGTGCTTCAGGGACTGAAGCTTTCTTT. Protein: CASGTEAFF.

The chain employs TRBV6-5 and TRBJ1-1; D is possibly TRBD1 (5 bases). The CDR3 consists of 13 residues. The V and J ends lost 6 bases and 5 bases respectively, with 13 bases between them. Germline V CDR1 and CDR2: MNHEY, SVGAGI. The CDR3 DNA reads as TGTGCCAGCAGAAGCGGGGGGTGGACTGAAGCTTTCTTT. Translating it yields CASRSGGWTEAFF.

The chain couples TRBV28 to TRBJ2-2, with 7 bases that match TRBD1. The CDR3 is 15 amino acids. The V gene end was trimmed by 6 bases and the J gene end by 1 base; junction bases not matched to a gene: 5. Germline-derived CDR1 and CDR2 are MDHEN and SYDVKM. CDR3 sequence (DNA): TGTGCCAGCAGGGCCCGGACAGGGAACACCGGGGAGCTGTTTTTT. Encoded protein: CASRARTGNTGELFF. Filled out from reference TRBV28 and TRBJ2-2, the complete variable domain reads DVKVTQSSRYLVKRTGEKVFLECVQDMDHENMFWYRQDPGLGLRLIYFSYDVKMKEKGDIPEGYSVSREKKERFSLILESASTNQTSMYLCASRARTGNTGELFFGEGSRLTVL.

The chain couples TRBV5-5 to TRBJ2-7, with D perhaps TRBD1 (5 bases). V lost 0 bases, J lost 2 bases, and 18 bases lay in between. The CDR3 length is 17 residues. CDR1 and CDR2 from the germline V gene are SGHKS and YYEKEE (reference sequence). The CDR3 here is CASSLGGLGLFPYEQYF. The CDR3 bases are TGTGCCAGCAGCTTGGGGGGCCTAGGATTGTTCCCCTACGAGCAGTACTTC.

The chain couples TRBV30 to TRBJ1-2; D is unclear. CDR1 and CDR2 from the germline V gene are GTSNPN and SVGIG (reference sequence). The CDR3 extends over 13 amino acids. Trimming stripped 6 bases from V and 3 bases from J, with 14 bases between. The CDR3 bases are TGTGCCTGTCAAGCGGACTCCCACTATGGCTACACCTTC. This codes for CACQADSHYGYTF.